These 10 T cell receptor beta chains originate from one sample sequenced in a study of T cell repertoires in cytomegalovirus infection. Using its own MiXCR run on the reads, TCRdb lists one record per CDR3 protein. The table includes some 220,000 distinct CDR3 sequences, about 12% detected once. The sequencing input was PBMCs. These TCRs come from a human donor in good health (CMV status not recorded). Some clones in this sample may be carry-over from other donors' samples.

Concerning this clonotype itself: A read error may account for a junction end that differs from germline. The rearrangement links TRBV11-2 to TRBJ1-1, with 7 bases fitting TRBD1. Germline-derived CDR1 and CDR2 are SGHAT and FQNNGV. CDR3 size: 15 residues. The CDR3 DNA follows: TGTACCAGCAGCTTAGGGGGGACAGTAAACACTGAAGCTTTCTTT. Protein product: CTSSLGGTVNTEAFF.

This chain joins TRBV14 and TRBJ2-3; TRBD2 agrees at 8 bases. V shed 1 base and J 4 bases; nucleotides not matched to a gene: 7. Looked up from germline, CDR1 is SGHDN and CDR2 is FVKESK. The CDR3 runs 16 residues. The CDR3, as DNA: TGTGCCAGCAGCCAAGGGCCGGGAGGGCCCCCAGATACGCAGTATTTT. Translated, it gives CASSQGPGGPPDTQYF.

The genes are TRBV29-1 and TRBJ2-1, with D hard to call. Trimming left V 1 base short and J 13 bases short, with 14 bases between. The CDR3 length is 12 residues. CDR1 is SQVTM and CDR2 is ANQGSEA in the germline V gene. CDR3 region: CSVEVVERSQFF. CDR3 nucleotide sequence: TGCAGCGTTGAAGTCGTCGAGAGATCCCAGTTCTTC.

V is TRBV5-1 and J is TRBJ1-1; maybe TRBD1 (5 bases). Trimming cost V 0 bases and J 4 bases, with 13 bases left between them. The germline gives CDR1 SGHRS, CDR2 YFSETQ. The CDR3 has 15 residues. The CDR3 DNA follows: TGCGCCAGCAGCTTGGGGGGCGAGGGTAGCACTGAAGCTTTCTTT. This sequence encodes CASSLGGEGSTEAFF.

Many counts were recorded for this clonotype. The chain links TRBV11-1 to TRBJ2-1; 9 bases are a match to TRBD1. The J segment lost 5 bases and the V segment lost 5 bases, leaving 4 bases of the junction unmatched. The CDR3 length is 14 residues. Germline CDR1 SGHAT, CDR2 FQDESV (reference sequence). The chain's CDR3 is CASSPWTGDNEQFF. The CDR3 region has the DNA TGTGCCAGCAGCCCGTGGACAGGGGACAATGAGCAGTTCTTC.

This clonotype showed up many times. The V call is TRBV7-3, the J call TRBJ2-3, with D possibly called TRBD1 or TRBD2 (5 bases each). The CDR3 is 15 amino acids. Looked up from germline, CDR1 is SGHTA and CDR2 is FQGTGA. Trimming stripped 3 bases from V and 7 bases from J, with 17 bases between. The CDR3 region is CASSLGPHKGNTQYF. The CDR3 DNA follows: TGTGCCAGCAGCTTGGGACCCCATAAGGGGAATACGCAGTATTTT.

In DNA, the CDR3 is TGCAGTGCCTCCCGGGTTAGGGGCACCGGGGAGCTGTTTTTT. Translating gives CSASRVRGTGELFF. The V gene is TRBV20-1, the J gene TRBJ2-2; D is possibly TRBD1 (5 bases). V was shortened by 6 bases and J by 4 bases, with 15 bases between the two germline ends. Per the germline V gene, CDR1 is DFQATT and CDR2 is SNEGSKA (reference sequence). This CDR3 region has 14 residues.

In this sample, this clonotype turned up a few times. The CDR3 region is CSVDISGTSSEQYF. The CDR3 DNA follows: TGCAGCGTCGATATTTCCGGGACTAGCAGCGAGCAGTACTTC. The V call is TRBV29-1, the J call TRBJ2-7, with 9 nucleotides matching TRBD2. CDR3 length equals 14 residues. Trimming took 6 bases from V and 6 from J; bases not matched to a gene: 12. Germline lookup yields CDR1 SQVTM and CDR2 ANQGSEA.

The table lists this clonotype with a few counts. This sequence joins TRBV28 and TRBJ2-2; no reliable D call. CDR3 length equals 11 residues. The germline CDR1 and CDR2 sequences are MDHEN and SYDVKM. Trimming pared 5 bases from V and 5 bases from J, leaving 3 bases between. CDR3 loop: CASSATGELFF. The CDR3 bases are TGTGCCAGCAGTGCGACCGGGGAGCTGTTTTTT. The full variable domain, completed using reference TRBV28 and TRBJ2-2, is DVKVTQSSRYLVKRTGEKVFLECVQDMDHENMFWYRQDPGLGLRLIYFSYDVKMKEKGDIPEGYSVSREKKERFSLILESASTNQTSMYLCASSATGELFFGEGSRLTVL.

This chain links TRBV20-1 with TRBJ2-7; TRBD2 aligns across 11 bases. The J segment lost 6 bases and the V segment lost 3 bases, leaving 16 bases of the junction unmatched. The CDR3 spans 17 residues. CDR1 is DFQATT and CDR2 is SNEGSKA in the germline V gene (reference sequence). The CDR3 DNA is TGCAGTGCTAGCAGCCTAGCGGGGGGTAGGAGGATCCGCGAGCAGTACTTC. Translated, it gives CSASSLAGGRRIREQYF.